This T cell receptor (beta chain) was observed in a study of identical twins. Through template switching, a universal primer site was introduced, and the cDNA contained unique molecular identifiers. MiXCR, applied by TCRdb to the 5' RACE reads, yields one record per CDR3 protein. This table has about 720,000 distinct CDR3 sequences, 8.6% appearing once. This sample also belongs to another study, concerning yellow fever vaccine responses in identical twins.

The sequencing sample was made of PBMCs. The sequence derives from a woman aged 18-29 years in good health.

The DNA of the CDR3 is TGTGCCACTTCCGGACAGGGGGGGATAGAGACCCAGTACTTC. This translates into CATSGQGGIETQYF. The chain links TRBV6-2 or TRBV6-3 to TRBJ2-5; 10 bases match TRBD1. CDR1 is MNHEY, CDR2 SVGEGT, per germline. The CDR3 is 14 amino acids. With 10 bases clipped from V and 4 bases from J, the junction kept 9 bases outside the gene matches.